The T cell receptor (beta chain) described here comes from a study of cytomegalovirus exposure and HLA in healthy donors. Study-level points and caveats: High specificity and sensitivity for cytomegalovirus status were reported for the classifier. In an earlier analysis, about 90% or about 30%: the productive usage of most TCR beta V segments. Association with HLA alleles at 0.05 false discovery rate was found for 16,951 TCR beta sequences in a later analysis. In a later analysis, a missense DCLRE1C variant was linked to TCR beta V- and J-gene trimming.

Germline assignment: CDR1 LNHDA and CDR2 SQIVND (reference sequence). V was clipped by 2 bases and J by 9 bases; unmatched bases: 9. This CDR3 spans 15 amino acids. Turning to this clone: Its specificity is not known.

The PCR was carried out with 60 Vbeta primers and 13 Jbeta primers. TCRdb's table, derived via immunoSEQ multiplex PCR, lists solely in-frame clones and lacks some. The repertoire consists of approximately 150,000 clones, with around 80% occurring once and the leading ten covering roughly 2.9%. This receptor was taken from a woman aged 25 to 39 in good health and CMV-seronegative. Sequences were obtained from PBMCs. This chain joins TRBV19 and TRBJ2-1; 8 nucleotides align to TRBD2. CDR3 sequence: CASSIRREEGCEQFF. The CDR3 bases are TGTGCCAGTAGTATACGGCGGGAGGAAGGGTGTGAGCAGTTCTTC. Filled out from reference TRBV19 and TRBJ2-1, the complete variable domain reads DGGITQSPKYLFRKEGQNVTLSCEQNLNHDAMYWYRQDPGQGLRLIYYSQIVNDFQKGDIAEGYSVSREKKESFPLTVTSAQKNPTAFYLCASSIRREEGCEQFFGPGTRLTVL.